The count of the clone carrying this TCR beta chain is one. Sequencing used immunoSEQ multiplex PCR; TCRdb keeps in-frame clones, though not all of them. Of roughly 49,000 clones in the sample, 88% are singletons; the top ten hold about 39%. This record comes from a study of control samples from healthy donors and cancer patients. This clonotype was sampled from a middle-aged man with head and neck cancer. The sample taken for sequencing was PBMCs.

The CDR3 bases are TGTGCCAGCAGCTTCCACGGTGGGGGTGAGCAGTTCTTC. Protein sequence: CASSFHGGGEQFF. The chain combines TRBV5-6 with TRBJ2-1; D possibly matches TRBD1 or TRBD2 (5 bases each). CDR1 SGHDT and CDR2 YYEEEE come from the germline V gene. Trimming cost V 2 bases and J 9 bases, with 12 bases left between them. The CDR3 extends over 13 amino acids. The full variable domain, in which reference TRBV5-6 and TRBJ2-1 provide the parts outside the CDR3, is DAGVTQSPTHLIKTRGQQVTLRCSPKSGHDTVSWYQQALGQGPQFIFQYYEEEERQRGNFPDRFSGHQFPNYSSELNVNALLLGDSALYLCASSFHGGGEQFFGPGTRLTVL.